A selection of T cell receptor beta chains follows, all from one sample in a study of CD8 T cells in Susac syndrome. TCRdb re-derived calls from the immunoSEQ multiplex PCR reads in MiXCR, one entry per CDR3 protein. The repertoire holds about 140,000 distinct CDR3 sequences, with over 85% as singletons. Specimen: CD8+ T cells from PBMCs. The source is a human donor in good health. The CDR3 runs from the conserved cysteine through the conserved F or W. D genes are given only for firm matches. Rows give clone size only sometimes, using once, few, many, or a class for an expanded clone.

size: once
D: -
V: TRBV6-5
J: TRBJ2-7
CDR3: CASKDKWNEQYF
DNA: TGTGCCAGTAAGGATAAATGGAACGAGCAGTACTTC

size: -
D: -
V: TRBV7-9
J: TRBJ2-1
CDR3: CASSLSGNHEQFF
DNA: TGTGCCAGCAGCTTGTCCGGTAACCATGAGCAGTTCTTC

size: -
D: TRBD2
V: TRBV30
J: TRBJ2-7
CDR3: CAWSGVAGVYEQYF
DNA: TGTGCCTGGAGTGGGGTAGCGGGGGTTTACGAGCAGTACTTC

size: once
D: TRBD1
V: TRBV20-1
J: TRBJ1-5
CDR3: CSAKGTGGDQPQHF
DNA: TGCAGTGCGAAGGGGACAGGGGGCGATCAGCCCCAGCATTTT

size: once
D: -
V: TRBV24-1
J: TRBJ2-5
CDR3: CATSDLKETQYF
DNA: TGTGCCACCAGTGATTTGAAAGAGACCCAGTACTTC

size: -
D: -
V: TRBV3-1
J: TRBJ1-1
CDR3: CASKEAGGNTEAFF
DNA: TGTGCCAGCAAGGAAGCGGGGGGTAACACTGAAGCTTTCTTT

size: few
D: -
V: TRBV28
J: TRBJ2-7
CDR3: CASSLPGNEQYF
DNA: TGTGCCAGCAGTTTGCCAGGTAACGAGCAGTACTTC

size: -
D: TRBD1
V: TRBV11-2
J: TRBJ2-7
CDR3: CASRSGQGYEQYF
DNA: TGTGCCAGCAGATCTGGACAGGGGTACGAGCAGTACTTC

size: -
D: -
V: TRBV6-5
J: TRBJ2-1
CDR3: CAIGLIPEGEQFF
DNA: TGTGCCATCGGACTCATCCCCGAGGGTGAGCAGTTCTTC

size: -
D: -
V: TRBV9
J: TRBJ2-1
CDR3: CASSDSRFEDEQFF
DNA: TGTGCCAGCAGCGACAGCCGTTTTGAGGATGAGCAGTTCTTC

size: -
D: TRBD2
V: TRBV20-1
J: TRBJ2-1
CDR3: CSARTSGSVSSYNEQFF
DNA: TGCAGTGCTCGAACTAGCGGGAGTGTTAGCTCCTACAATGAGCAGTTCTTC

size: -
D: TRBD2
V: TRBV9
J: TRBJ2-3
CDR3: CASSSPLAGGPYTQYF
DNA: TGTGCCAGCAGCTCCCCCCTAGCGGGAGGGCCGTATACGCAGTATTTT

size: -
D: TRBD2
V: TRBV20-1
J: TRBJ2-7
CDR3: CSTLPSGRDLYEQYF
DNA: TGCAGTACTCTACCTAGCGGGAGAGACCTCTACGAGCAGTACTTC

size: -
D: TRBD2
V: TRBV3-1
J: TRBJ2-1
CDR3: CASSGGLANYNEQFF
DNA: TGTGCCAGCAGCGGGGGACTAGCTAACTACAATGAGCAGTTCTTC

size: -
D: -
V: TRBV21-1
J: TRBJ1-5
CDR3: CASRGQGESNQPQHF
DNA: TGTGCCAGCAGGGGACAGGGAGAGAGCAATCAGCCCCAGCATTTT

size: -
D: -
V: TRBV27
J: TRBJ1-1
CDR3: CASSFMGGNTEAFF
DNA: TGTGCCAGCAGTTTCATGGGAGGCAACACTGAAGCTTTCTTT

size: -
D: TRBD2
V: TRBV7-2
J: TRBJ2-7
CDR3: CASSPGLAGGDEQYF
DNA: TGTGCCAGCAGCCCCGGACTAGCGGGAGGGGATGAGCAGTACTTC